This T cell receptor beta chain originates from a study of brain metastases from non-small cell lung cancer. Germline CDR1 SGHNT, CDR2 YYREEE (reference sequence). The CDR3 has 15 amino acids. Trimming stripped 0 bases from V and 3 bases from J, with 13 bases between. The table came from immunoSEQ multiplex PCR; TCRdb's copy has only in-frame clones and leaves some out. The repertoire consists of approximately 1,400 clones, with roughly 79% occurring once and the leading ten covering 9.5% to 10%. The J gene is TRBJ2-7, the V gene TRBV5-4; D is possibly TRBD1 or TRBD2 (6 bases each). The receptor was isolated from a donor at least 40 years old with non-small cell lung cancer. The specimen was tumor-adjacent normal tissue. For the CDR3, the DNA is TGTGCCAGCAGCTTGGTTGGAGGGACACACTACGAGCAGTACTTC. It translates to CASSLVGGTHYEQYF.